This T cell receptor beta chain was observed in a study of T cell responses to AZD1222 COVID-19 vaccine. Notes on the study in general: White British people made up most donors, females outnumbered males, and clonal diversity was possibly underestimated. The peak T cell response came first, and repertoires were sampled only after it. CD4 TCRs linked to vaccination spanned spike, dominating at 160-218 and 743-854.

CDR3 length: 15 residues. V lost 3 bases to trimming and J lost 5 bases; unmatched junction nucleotides: 5. Looked up from germline, CDR1 is SGHNT and CDR2 is YENEEA. A note on this clone: Its antigen is not identified.

Assay used: immunoSEQ multiplex PCR; TCRdb lists only in-frame clones, some missing. This sample has about 260,000 clones, with 85% to 95% found just once. This receptor was taken from an adult in good health. Here the sequenced sample was peripheral blood, taken on day 0 of AZD1222 vaccination. This chain connects TRBV11-3 to TRBJ2-5; 11 nucleotides line up with TRBD2. The CDR3 here is CASSFTSGSRETQYF. The DNA of the CDR3 is TGTGCCAGCAGCTTCACTAGCGGGAGTCGGGAGACCCAGTACTTC.